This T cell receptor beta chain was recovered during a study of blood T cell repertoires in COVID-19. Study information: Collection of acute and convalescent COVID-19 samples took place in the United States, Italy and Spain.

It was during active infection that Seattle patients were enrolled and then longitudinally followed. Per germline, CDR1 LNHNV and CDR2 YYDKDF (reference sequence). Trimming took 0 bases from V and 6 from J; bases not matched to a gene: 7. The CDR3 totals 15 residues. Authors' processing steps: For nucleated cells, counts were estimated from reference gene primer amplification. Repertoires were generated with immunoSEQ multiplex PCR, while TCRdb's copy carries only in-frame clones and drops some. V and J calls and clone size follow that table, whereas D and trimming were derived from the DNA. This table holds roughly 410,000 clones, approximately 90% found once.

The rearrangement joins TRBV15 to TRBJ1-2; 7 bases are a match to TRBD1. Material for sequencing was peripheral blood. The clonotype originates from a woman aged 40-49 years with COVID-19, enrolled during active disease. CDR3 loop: CATSRDKGALHGYTF. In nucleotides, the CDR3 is TGTGCCACCAGCAGAGACAAGGGGGCACTCCATGGCTACACCTTC. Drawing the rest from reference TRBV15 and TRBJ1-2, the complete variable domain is DAMVIQNPRYQVTQFGKPVTLSCSQTLNHNVMYWYQQKSSQAPKLLFHYYDKDFNNEADTPDNFQSRRPNTSFCFLDIRSPGLGDTAMYLCATSRDKGALHGYTFGSGTRLTVV.